Listed below are T cell receptor beta chains from one sample, sequenced in a study of CD8 T cells in ankylosing spondylitis. In TCRdb, the 5' RACE reads were re-called with MiXCR into one record per CDR3 protein. This table has roughly 230,000 distinct CDR3 sequences, over 9.5% appearing once. The sample consisted of blood, either unsorted or a sorted T cell fraction (not recorded which). The receptors come from a male donor with ankylosing spondylitis or in good health (not recorded which). CDR3s include the opening cysteine and the closing phenylalanine or tryptophan. The D gene is left open where the match is weak. Clone size is not always given. Where it is, it says once, few, many or a class for expanded clones.

TRBV9,TRBD2,many,TRBJ2-3,CASSPPMGLAGGEDTQYF,TGTGCCAGCAGCCCACCAATGGGACTAGCGGGAGGGGAGGATACGCAGTATTTT
TRBV25-1,-,many,TRBJ2-7,CASSPDSSYEQYF,TGTGCCAGCAGCCCGGACAGCTCCTACGAGCAGTACTTC
TRBV11-2,TRBD1,many,TRBJ1-2,CASSPGTGANYGYTF,TGTGCCAGCAGCCCGGGGACAGGGGCTAACTATGGCTACACCTTC
TRBV29-1,TRBD2,-,TRBJ2-1,CSVEAPRLAVTYNEQFF,TGCAGCGTTGAAGCGCCGAGACTAGCGGTAACCTACAATGAGCAGTTCTTC
TRBV12-3/TRBV12-4,TRBD2,few,TRBJ2-1,CASSDSGGSNEQFF,TGTGCCAGCAGTGATAGCGGGGGGAGCAATGAGCAGTTCTTC
TRBV20-1,TRBD1,many,TRBJ1-2,CSASLTGLGGYTF,TGCAGTGCTAGTTTGACAGGGCTGGGGGGCTACACCTTC
TRBV20-1,TRBD2,many,TRBJ2-5,CSAFDPTSGIETQYF,TGCAGTGCCTTCGATCCAACTAGCGGGATTGAGACCCAGTACTTC
TRBV9,-,many,TRBJ2-5,CASSVEAETQYF,TGTGCCAGCAGCGTAGAGGCTGAGACCCAGTACTTC
TRBV20-1,-,many,TRBJ1-1,CSARDYLGNTEAFF,TGCAGTGCCAGGGATTATCTAGGGAACACTGAAGCTTTCTTT
TRBV10-1,TRBD2,few,TRBJ2-1,CASGVGGIPEQFF,TGCGCCAGCGGAGTCGGGGGGATTCCTGAGCAGTTCTTC
TRBV29-1,TRBD1,many,TRBJ1-1,CSVDEQGIKVF,TGCAGCGTTGACGAACAGGGGATTAAGGTCTTT
TRBV12-3/TRBV12-4,-,many,TRBJ2-1,CASSLGAFNEQFF,TGTGCCAGCAGCCTCGGGGCATTCAATGAGCAGTTCTTC
TRBV18,-,few,TRBJ1-6,CASSPRTEDNSPLHF,TGTGCCAGCTCACCCCGGACAGAAGATAATTCACCCCTCCACTTT
TRBV29-1,TRBD2,-,TRBJ2-3,CSAQRGGNTDTQYF,TGCAGCGCCCAAAGGGGAGGGAACACAGATACGCAGTATTTT
TRBV5-1,-,many,TRBJ2-3,CASSTTGRERLDTQYF,TGCGCCAGCAGCACAACCGGCCGGGAGAGGCTAGATACGCAGTATTTT
TRBV29-1,TRBD2,many,TRBJ2-3,CSVDLAGGEDTQYF,TGCAGCGTTGACCTAGCGGGGGGGGAAGATACGCAGTATTTT
TRBV7-2,TRBD1,-,TRBJ1-1,CASSIGGQGNTEAFF,TGTGCCAGCAGCATTGGGGGACAGGGGAACACTGAAGCTTTCTTT
TRBV6-5,-,many,TRBJ1-5,CASSYSGTDYQPQHF,TGTGCCAGCAGTTATTCTGGGACCGATTATCAGCCCCAGCATTTT
TRBV5-1,-,few,TRBJ2-1,CASSLSALNEQFF,TGCGCCAGCAGCTTGTCAGCACTTAATGAGCAGTTCTTC
TRBV20-1,-,many,TRBJ2-5,CSARVQGTRRETQYF,TGCAGTGCTAGAGTCCAAGGTACTAGACGAGAGACCCAGTACTTC
TRBV5-1,-,many,TRBJ1-4,CASSLGLDLSTNEKLFF,TGCGCCAGCAGCTTGGGGTTAGATCTATCAACTAATGAAAAACTGTTTTTT
TRBV7-8,TRBD2,many,TRBJ2-3,CASSPLAGGLSDTQYF,TGTGCCAGCAGCCCCCTGGCGGGGGGCCTCTCAGATACGCAGTATTTT
TRBV20-1,-,many,TRBJ1-2,CSARDAEDTF,TGCAGTGCTAGAGATGCGGAGGACACCTTC
TRBV6-2/TRBV6-3,TRBD1,many,TRBJ1-2,CASSYGQGDVWGYTF,TGTGCCAGCAGTTACGGGCAGGGGGACGTTTGGGGCTACACCTTC
TRBV5-6,TRBD1,many,TRBJ1-1,CASSWGTGAAFF,TGTGCCAGCAGCTGGGGGACAGGGGCAGCTTTCTTT
TRBV5-5,-,many,TRBJ1-4,CASTILGSEKLFF,TGTGCCAGTACAATACTGGGGAGTGAAAAACTGTTTTTT
TRBV7-9,-,-,TRBJ2-1,CASSLAGGRTISEQFF,TGTGCCAGCAGCTTAGCGGGGGGCCGAACAATAAGTGAGCAGTTCTTC
TRBV10-3,-,many,TRBJ2-1,CAISDSSVWAPKGEQFF,TGTGCCATCAGTGATTCTAGCGTCTGGGCCCCGAAGGGTGAGCAGTTCTTC
TRBV6-5,TRBD2,-,TRBJ2-1,CASSYPGLAYNEQFF,TGTGCCAGCAGTTATCCGGGACTAGCCTACAATGAGCAGTTCTTC
TRBV21-1,-,-,TRBJ2-4,CASSSEPRAKNIQYF,TGTGCCAGCAGCAGTGAACCCCGGGCCAAAAACATTCAGTACTTC
TRBV20-1,TRBD2,-,TRBJ2-1,CSARDVLAGGPYNEQFF,TGCAGTGCTAGAGATGTTCTAGCGGGAGGGCCTTACAATGAGCAGTTCTTC
TRBV5-1,TRBD1,many,TRBJ2-7,CASSMLTGGSGTTNYEQYF,TGTGCCAGCAGCATGTTAACAGGGGGCTCCGGGACTACTAACTACGAGCAGTACTTC
TRBV20-1,-,once,TRBJ2-3,CCARGGGATSASTDTQYF,TGCTGTGCTAGAGGTGGAGGGGCCACCAGCGCTAGCACAGATACGCAGTATTTT
TRBV18,TRBD2,-,TRBJ2-1,CASSPRPGLASEVHNEQFF,TGTGCCAGCTCACCTAGGCCTGGACTAGCGTCGGAGGTCCACAATGAGCAGTTCTTC
TRBV14,-,many,TRBJ2-1,CASSQDGLWSEQFF,TGTGCCAGCAGCCAAGATGGGCTGTGGTCTGAGCAGTTCTTC
TRBV12-3/TRBV12-4,-,many,TRBJ2-7,CASSLEAPAYEQYF,TGTGCCAGCAGTTTGGAGGCGCCCGCCTACGAGCAGTACTTC
TRBV14,-,many,TRBJ1-6,CASSQGANGSPLHF,TGTGCCAGCAGCCAAGGAGCAAACGGCTCACCCCTCCACTTT